This T cell receptor beta chain was retrieved from a study of T cell clonality in common variable immunodeficiency. Method: immunoSEQ multiplex PCR; TCRdb's copy keeps in-frame clones and lacks some. The sample has about 42,000 clones, none seen only once; the top ten hold over 1.1%. This clone was seen at least ten times. Its antigen is not identified. The sequence runs out 3 residues before the end of the CDR3; the remainder is reconstructed from the germline J gene. Germline V gene lookup returns CDR1 SGHRS and CDR2 YFSETQ. The ends lost 4 bases at V and 3 bases at J; junction bases unmatched: 11. The CDR3 has 16 residues. Whole-study findings and limits: Patient heterogeneity in the CVID cohort limited correlations between repertoire features and clinical complications.

The sequence derives from a person aged 18 to 75 in good health. The sequencing sample was made of peripheral blood mononuclear cells. V is TRBV5-1 and J is TRBJ2-3; 7 bases are shared with TRBD1. Partial CDR3 DNA: TGCGCCAGCAGCCCAAAAGGGGGCCGGTCGACAGATACG. Its translation is CASSPKGGRSTDT. The entire CDR3 sequence reads CASSPKGGRSTDTQYF.